What follows is one T cell receptor beta chain and its context. Antigen specificity is unknown. This sample stems from a study of cytomegalovirus exposure and HLA in healthy donors. While the first cohort had hundreds of subjects, the donors belonged to the separate validation cohort of 100 to 150 subjects. The repertoire was sequenced with immunoSEQ multiplex PCR; TCRdb's copy has only in-frame clones and lacks some. The sample has around 250,000 clones; 90% are singletons. Germline V gene lookup returns CDR1 SGHAT and CDR2 FQNNGV. CDR3 length: 15 residues. The V end lost 0 bases, the J end lost 4 bases, and 12 bases lay between the germline ends. General study findings and limits: The study put some 150 TCR beta chains on its list as cytomegalovirus-associated. Cytomegalovirus status was reportedly diagnosed by the classifier with high sensitivity and specificity. Most TCR sequences proved rare, with some public TCRs found in many donors.

The chain joins TRBV11-2 to TRBJ1-1, with D possibly being TRBD1 (5 bases). This TCR came from a woman younger than 30 in good health and CMV-seronegative. The specimen was PBMCs. This CDR3 reads CASSLEAGLGTEAFF. CDR3 DNA: TGTGCCAGCAGCTTAGAGGCAGGGCTGGGCACTGAAGCTTTCTTT.